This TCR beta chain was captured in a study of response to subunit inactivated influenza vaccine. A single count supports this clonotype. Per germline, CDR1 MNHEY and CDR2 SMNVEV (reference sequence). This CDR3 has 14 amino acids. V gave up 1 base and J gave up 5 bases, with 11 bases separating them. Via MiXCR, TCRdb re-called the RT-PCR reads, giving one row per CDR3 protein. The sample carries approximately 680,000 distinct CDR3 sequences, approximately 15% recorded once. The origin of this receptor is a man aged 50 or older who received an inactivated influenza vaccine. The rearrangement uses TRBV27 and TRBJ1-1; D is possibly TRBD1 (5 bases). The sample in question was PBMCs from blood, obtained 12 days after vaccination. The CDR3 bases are TGTGCCAGCAGTTTATTCGGCAGGGCGACTGAAGCTTTCTTT. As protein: CASSLFGRATEAFF.